These 3 T cell receptor beta chains share one sample of origin, sequenced in a study of cytomegalovirus exposure and HLA in healthy donors (dated by TCRdb to about 2017). The library relied on the immunoSEQ multiplex PCR assay. The multiplex PCR relied on a mix of 60 forward primers for TCR Vbeta segments and 13 reverse primers for TCR Jbeta segments. The table comes from immuneACCESS by way of TCRdb, which keeps in-frame sequences with V and J called. Part of the clones is missing from these tables; in studies checked, under half for an unresolved V gene and the rest for unknown reasons. The table for this sample lists about 140,000 clones; about 80% of them were counted only once. The ten top clones hold about 1.5% of the sample. Sequencing was performed on PBMCs. The receptors come from a man aged 25-45 years in good health and CMV-seropositive.

This clone was found a few times. The chain carries TRBV19 and TRBJ1-5; 9 bases line up with TRBD1. V lost 6 bases to trimming and J lost 4 bases; unmatched junction nucleotides: 7. Per germline, CDR1 LNHDA and CDR2 SQIVND (reference sequence). The CDR3 runs 15 residues. This CDR3 reads CASSKGQGGNQPQHF. In nucleotides, the CDR3 is TGTGCCAGTAGCAAGGGACAGGGTGGAAATCAGCCCCAGCATTTT.

The genes are TRBV18 and TRBJ2-1; 7 positions agree with TRBD1. Trimming removed 0 bases from V and 0 bases from J; junction bases left unmatched: 2. CDR1 is KGHSH and CDR2 is LQKENI in the germline V gene. The CDR3 consists of 16 residues. CDR3 amino acids: CASSPPSGGSYNEQFF. CDR3 in DNA: TGTGCCAGCTCACCACCTTCAGGGGGCTCCTACAATGAGCAGTTCTTC.

The V gene is TRBV2, the J gene TRBJ1-1; D possibly corresponds to TRBD1 (6 bases). Germline V gene lookup returns CDR1 SNHLY and CDR2 FYNNEI. Trimming stripped 7 bases from V and 5 bases from J, with 11 bases between. CDR3 size: 12 residues. CDR3 amino acids: CASTGGLTEAFF. CDR3 nucleotide sequence: TGTGCCAGCACCGGGGGGCTTACTGAAGCTTTCTTT.